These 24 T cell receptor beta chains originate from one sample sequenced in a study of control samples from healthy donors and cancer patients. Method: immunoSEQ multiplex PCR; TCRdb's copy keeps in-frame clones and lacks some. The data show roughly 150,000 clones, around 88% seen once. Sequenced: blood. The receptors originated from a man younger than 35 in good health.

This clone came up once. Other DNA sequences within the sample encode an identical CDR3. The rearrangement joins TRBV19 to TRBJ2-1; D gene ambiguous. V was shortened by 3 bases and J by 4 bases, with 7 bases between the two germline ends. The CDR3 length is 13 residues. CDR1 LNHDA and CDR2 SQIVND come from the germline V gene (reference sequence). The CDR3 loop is CASSIRSYNEQFF. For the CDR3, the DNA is TGTGCCAGTAGTATTCGTTCTTACAATGAGCAGTTCTTC.

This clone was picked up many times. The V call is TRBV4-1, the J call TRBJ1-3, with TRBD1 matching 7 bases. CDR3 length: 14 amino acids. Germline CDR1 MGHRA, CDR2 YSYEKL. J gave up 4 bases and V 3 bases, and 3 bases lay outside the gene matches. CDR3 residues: CASSQTGQGNTIYF. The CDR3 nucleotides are TGCGCCAGCAGCCAGACGGGACAGGGAAACACCATATATTTT.

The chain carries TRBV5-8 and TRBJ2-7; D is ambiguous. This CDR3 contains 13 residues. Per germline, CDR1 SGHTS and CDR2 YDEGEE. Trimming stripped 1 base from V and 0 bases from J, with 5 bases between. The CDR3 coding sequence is TGTGCCAGCAGCTTGAGTCTCTCCTACGAGCAGTACTTC. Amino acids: CASSLSLSYEQYF.

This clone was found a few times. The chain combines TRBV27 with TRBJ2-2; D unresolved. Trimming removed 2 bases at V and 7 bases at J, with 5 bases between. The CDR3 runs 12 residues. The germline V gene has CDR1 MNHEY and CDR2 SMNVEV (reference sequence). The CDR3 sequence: CASSLIRGELFF. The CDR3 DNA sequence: TGTGCCAGCAGTTTAATCCGCGGGGAGCTGTTTTTT.

The CDR3 region has the DNA TGTGCCAGCAGTGAGAGGGAGACCCAGTACTTC. Its translation is CASSERETQYF. The rearrangement links TRBV28 to TRBJ2-5; D call uncertain. CDR1 is MDHEN, CDR2 SYDVKM, per germline. Between the trimmed V and J ends, which lost 5 bases and 5 bases, there was a span of 6 bases. This CDR3 region has 11 residues.

The CDR3 region is CASSSGTSLGEQYF. As DNA, the CDR3 is TGTGCCAGCAGTTCCGGGACCTCCCTGGGGGAGCAGTACTTC. The chain combines TRBV28 with TRBJ2-7; D tentatively reads TRBD1 or TRBD2 (5 bases each). Per germline, CDR1 MDHEN and CDR2 SYDVKM. The V end was cut by 4 bases, the J end by 7 bases, with 17 bases between. This CDR3 comprises 14 residues.

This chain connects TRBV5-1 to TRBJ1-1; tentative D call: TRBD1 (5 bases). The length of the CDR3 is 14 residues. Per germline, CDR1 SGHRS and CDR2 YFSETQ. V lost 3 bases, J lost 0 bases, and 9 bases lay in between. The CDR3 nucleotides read TGCGCCAGCAGCTCCGGGACCATGAACACTGAAGCTTTCTTT. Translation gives CASSSGTMNTEAFF.

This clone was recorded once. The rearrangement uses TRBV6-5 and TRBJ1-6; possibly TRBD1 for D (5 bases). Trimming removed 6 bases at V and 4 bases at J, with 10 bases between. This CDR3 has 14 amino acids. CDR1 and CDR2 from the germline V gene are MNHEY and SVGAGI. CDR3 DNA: TGTGCCAGCAGGAGAGGGGAGTATAATTCACCCCTCCACTTT. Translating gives CASRRGEYNSPLHF.

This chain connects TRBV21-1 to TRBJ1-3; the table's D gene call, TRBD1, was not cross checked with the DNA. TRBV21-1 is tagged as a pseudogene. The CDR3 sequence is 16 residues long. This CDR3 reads CASSGSGTGAGNTIYF. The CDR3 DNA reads TGTGCCAGCAGCGGGTCCGGGACAGGGGCTGGAAACACCATATATTTT.

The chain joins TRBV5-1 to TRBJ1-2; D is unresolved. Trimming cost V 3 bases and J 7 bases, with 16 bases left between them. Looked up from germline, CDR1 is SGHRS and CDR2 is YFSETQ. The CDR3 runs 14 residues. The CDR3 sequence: CASSWEGQNSGYTF. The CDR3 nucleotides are TGCGCCAGCAGCTGGGAAGGGCAGAATTCTGGCTACACCTTC. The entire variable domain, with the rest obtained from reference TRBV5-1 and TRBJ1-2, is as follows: KAGVTQTPRYLIKTRGQQVTLSCSPISGHRSVSWYQQTPGQGLQFLFEYFSETQRNKGNFPGRFSGRQFSNSRSEMNVSTLELGDSALYLCASSWEGQNSGYTFGSGTRLTVV.

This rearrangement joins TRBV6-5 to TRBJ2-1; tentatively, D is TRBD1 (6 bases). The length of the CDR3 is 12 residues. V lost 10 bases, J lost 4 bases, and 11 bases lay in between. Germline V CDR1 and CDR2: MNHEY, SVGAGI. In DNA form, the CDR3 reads TGTGCCACCCGACAGGATTACAATGAGCAGTTCTTC. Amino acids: CATRQDYNEQFF.

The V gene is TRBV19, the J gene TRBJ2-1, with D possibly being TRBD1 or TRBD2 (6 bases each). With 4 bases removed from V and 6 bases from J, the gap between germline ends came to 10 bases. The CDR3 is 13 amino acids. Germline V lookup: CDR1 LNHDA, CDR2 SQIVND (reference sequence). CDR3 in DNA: TGTGCCAGTAGTAAGAAGGGGGGCAATGAGCAGTTCTTC. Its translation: CASSKKGGNEQFF.

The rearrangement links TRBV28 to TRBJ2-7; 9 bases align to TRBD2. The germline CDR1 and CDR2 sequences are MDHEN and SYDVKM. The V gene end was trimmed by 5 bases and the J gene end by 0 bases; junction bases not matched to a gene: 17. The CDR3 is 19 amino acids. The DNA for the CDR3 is TGTGCCAGCAGTCTAGGAGGGTGGCGGGGGGGATTGAGCTCCTACGAGCAGTACTTC. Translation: CASSLGGWRGGLSSYEQYF.

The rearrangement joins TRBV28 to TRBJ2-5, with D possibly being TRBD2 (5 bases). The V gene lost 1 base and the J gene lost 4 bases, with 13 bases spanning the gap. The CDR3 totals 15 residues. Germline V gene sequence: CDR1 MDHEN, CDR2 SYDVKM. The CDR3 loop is CASSLYSARGETQYF. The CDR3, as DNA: TGTGCCAGCAGTTTATATTCGGCACGGGGAGAGACCCAGTACTTC. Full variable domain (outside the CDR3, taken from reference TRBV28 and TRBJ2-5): DVKVTQSSRYLVKRTGEKVFLECVQDMDHENMFWYRQDPGLGLRLIYFSYDVKMKEKGDIPEGYSVSREKKERFSLILESASTNQTSMYLCASSLYSARGETQYFGPGTRLLVL.

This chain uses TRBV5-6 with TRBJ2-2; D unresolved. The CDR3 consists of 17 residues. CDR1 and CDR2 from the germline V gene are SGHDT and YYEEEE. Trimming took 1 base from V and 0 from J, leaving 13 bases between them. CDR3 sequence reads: CASSLLTQYANTGELFF. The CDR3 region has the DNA TGTGCCAGCAGCTTGCTAACTCAGTACGCGAACACCGGGGAGCTGTTTTTT.

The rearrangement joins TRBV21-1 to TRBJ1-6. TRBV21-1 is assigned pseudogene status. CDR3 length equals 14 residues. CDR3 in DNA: TGTGCCAGCAGCAAAGGCCGTTACGATTCACCCCTCCACTTT. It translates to CASSKGRYDSPLHF.

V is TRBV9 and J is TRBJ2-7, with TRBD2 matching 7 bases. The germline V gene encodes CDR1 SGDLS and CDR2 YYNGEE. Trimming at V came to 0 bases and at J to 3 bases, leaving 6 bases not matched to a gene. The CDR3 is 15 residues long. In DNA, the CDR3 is TGTGCCAGCAGCGTAGGGGGAGGGGTGAACTACGAGCAGTACTTC. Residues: CASSVGGGVNYEQYF.

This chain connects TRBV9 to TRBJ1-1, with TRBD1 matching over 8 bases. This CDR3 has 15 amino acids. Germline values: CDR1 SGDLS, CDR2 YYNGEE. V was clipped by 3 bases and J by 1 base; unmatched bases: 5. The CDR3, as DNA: TGTGCCAGCAGCGAGCCGGGACAGGAGAACACTGAAGCTTTCTTT. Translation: CASSEPGQENTEAFF.

CDR3 sequence reads: CASSVSTGLGYEQYF. DNA for the CDR3: TGTGCCAGCAGCGTATCGACAGGGTTAGGCTACGAGCAGTACTTC. V and J are TRBV9 and TRBJ2-7; 7 nucleotides align to TRBD1. Germline CDR1 reads SGDLS; CDR2 reads YYNGEE. This CDR3 spans 15 amino acids. Trimming removed 1 base from V and 3 bases from J; junction bases left unmatched: 7.

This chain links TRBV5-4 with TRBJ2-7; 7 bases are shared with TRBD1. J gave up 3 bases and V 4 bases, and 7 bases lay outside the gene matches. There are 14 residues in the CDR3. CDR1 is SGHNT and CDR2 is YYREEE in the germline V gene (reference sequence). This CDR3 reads CASSRGTVYYEQYF. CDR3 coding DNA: TGTGCCAGCAGCCGAGGGACAGTCTACTACGAGCAGTACTTC.

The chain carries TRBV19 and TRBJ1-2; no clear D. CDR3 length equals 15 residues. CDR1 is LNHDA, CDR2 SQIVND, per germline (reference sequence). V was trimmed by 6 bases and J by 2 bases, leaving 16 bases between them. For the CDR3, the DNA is TGTGCCAGTAGCATTCCTTCGGAGGCCAACTATGGCTACACCTTC. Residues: CASSIPSEANYGYTF.

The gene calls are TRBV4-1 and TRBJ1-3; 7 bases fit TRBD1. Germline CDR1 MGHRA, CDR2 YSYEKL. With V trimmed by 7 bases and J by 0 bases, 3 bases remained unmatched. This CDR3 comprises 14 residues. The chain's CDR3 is CASKGDSSGNTIYF. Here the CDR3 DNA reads TGCGCCAGCAAAGGGGACAGCTCTGGAAACACCATATATTTT.

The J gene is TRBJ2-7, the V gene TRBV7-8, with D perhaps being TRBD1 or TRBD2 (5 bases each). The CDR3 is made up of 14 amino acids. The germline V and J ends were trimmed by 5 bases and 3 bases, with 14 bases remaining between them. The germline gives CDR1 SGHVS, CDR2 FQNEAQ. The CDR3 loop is CASSRRRGRYEQYF. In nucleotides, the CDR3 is TGTGCCAGCAGCCGAAGACGGGGACGCTACGAGCAGTACTTC.

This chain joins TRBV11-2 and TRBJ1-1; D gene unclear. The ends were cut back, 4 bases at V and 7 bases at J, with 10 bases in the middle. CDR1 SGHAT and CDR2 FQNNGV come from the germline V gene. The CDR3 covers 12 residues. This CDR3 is CASSSVTYEAFF. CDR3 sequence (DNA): TGTGCCAGCAGCTCCGTGACCTATGAAGCTTTCTTT.